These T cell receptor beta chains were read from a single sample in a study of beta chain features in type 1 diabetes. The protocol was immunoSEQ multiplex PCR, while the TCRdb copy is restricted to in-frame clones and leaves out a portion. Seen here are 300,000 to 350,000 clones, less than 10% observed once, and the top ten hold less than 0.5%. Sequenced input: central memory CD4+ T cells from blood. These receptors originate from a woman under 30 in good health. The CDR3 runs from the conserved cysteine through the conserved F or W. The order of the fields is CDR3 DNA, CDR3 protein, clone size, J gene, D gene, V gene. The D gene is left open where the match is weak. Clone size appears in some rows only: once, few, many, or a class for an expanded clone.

TGTGCCACCTCGGGTAGCTGGGGTTCTGAGCAGTTCTTC	CATSGSWGSEQFF	NA	TRBJ2-1	NA	TRBV19
TGCGCCAGCAGCTTTCGGACTAGCGGGAGTCGAGCGCAAGTCTACGAGCAGTACTTC	CASSFRTSGSRAQVYEQYF	NA	TRBJ2-7	TRBD2	TRBV5-1
TGTGCCAGCAGCTTAGGCCGGAGGTCCTACGAGCAGTACTTC	CASSLGRRSYEQYF	NA	TRBJ2-7	NA	TRBV7-8
TGTGCCAGCAGCTTAGCGGCGCTCGCGGAGACCCAGTACTTC	CASSLAALAETQYF	NA	TRBJ2-5	NA	TRBV7-9
TGTGCCAGCAGTTATAGCGATAGCTCCTACAATGAGCAGTTCTTC	CASSYSDSSYNEQFF	NA	TRBJ2-1	NA	TRBV7-3
TGTGCCAGCAGCTCTGGGGCTAGCGGGAGTGAGCAGTTCTTC	CASSSGASGSEQFF	many	TRBJ2-1	TRBD2	TRBV7-8
TGCGCCAGCAGCTTGGCCATTGAGAACACCGGGGAGCTGTTTTTT	CASSLAIENTGELFF	once	TRBJ2-2	NA	TRBV5-1
TGTGCCAGCAGTTACCGGACAGGCTCTGGAAACACCATATATTTT	CASSYRTGSGNTIYF	NA	TRBJ1-3	TRBD1	TRBV6-5
TGTGCCAGTAAAAGGGACACCGGGGAGCTGTTTTTT	CASKRDTGELFF	few	TRBJ2-2	NA	TRBV5-4
TGTGCCAGCAGCCCCCGGACAGGGCCTACCTACGAGCAGTACTTC	CASSPRTGPTYEQYF	NA	TRBJ2-7	TRBD1	TRBV7-2
TGTGCCAGCAGTAGACCGGGACAGGGAAATGGCTACACCTTC	CASSRPGQGNGYTF	few	TRBJ1-2	TRBD1	TRBV6-5